What follows is one T cell receptor (beta chain) and its context. As yet, its antigen is unknown. Distinct nucleotide sequences in the sample also encode this CDR3. Healthy HIV-negative adults with no recent acute infections or vaccinations were recruited as donors. The data originate from a study of shared clonotypes between healthy human individuals. Findings and limits, study-wide: Tissues were not sampled, only blood, and their repertoires likely differ. The low donor count limited represented genetic and exposure-history diversity.

Germline CDR1 and CDR2: MDHEN and SYDVKM. V was shortened by 6 bases and J by 8 bases, with 16 bases between the two germline ends. The CDR3 contains 14 residues. Several immunoSEQ 96-well plates shared each subset's DNA, each plate a replicate. Assay used: immunoSEQ multiplex PCR; TCRdb lists only in-frame clones, some missing. This table has 450,000 to 500,000 clones, around 80% appearing once. This TCR was recovered from a woman aged 40 to 50 in good health. Some clones in this sample may be carry-over from other donors' samples. The J gene is TRBJ2-2, the V gene TRBV28; D perhaps matches TRBD2 (6 bases). Material: PBMCs. The CDR3 spells CASRPGTPTGELFF. The DNA of the CDR3 is TGTGCCAGCAGACCCGGGACTCCAACTGGGGAGCTGTTTTTT.